The 10 T cell receptor beta chains listed next were all sequenced from one sample in a study of cytomegalovirus exposure and HLA in healthy donors (TCRdb year 2017). The receptor library was made with the immunoSEQ multiplex PCR assay. For the multiplex PCR, a mixture combining 60 forward primers for TCR Vbeta segments and 13 reverse primers for TCR Jbeta segments was used. Here the immuneACCESS table is served through TCRdb, limited to in-frame sequences with V and J called. Missing clones are a known gap in these copies; in checked studies unresolved V genes cover under half, and the rest lacks a known reason. This sample lists around 190,000 clones; 70% to 90% were detected once. The ten largest make up 2% to 2.5% of the sample. Sequencing input: PBMCs. All receptors derive from a woman between 50 and 59 years old in good health and CMV-seronegative.

The chain joins TRBV28 to TRBJ2-1; possible D gene TRBD2, 7 bases. The length of the CDR3 is 14 residues. The germline gives CDR1 MDHEN, CDR2 SYDVKM. CDR3: CAGGASPPPDEQFF. The CDR3 region has the DNA TGTGCGGGGGGGGCTAGCCCTCCCCCTGATGAGCAGTTCTTC.

The rearrangement links TRBV27 to TRBJ2-3; tentative D call: TRBD1 (6 bases). With 9 bases removed from V and 3 bases from J, the gap between germline ends came to 16 bases. Per the germline V gene, CDR1 is MNHEY and CDR2 is SMNVEV (reference sequence). CDR3 size: 14 residues. The CDR3 nucleotides read TGTGCCAGTCGGACCTCAGGGGTTACAGATACGCAGTATTTT. Translating gives CASRTSGVTDTQYF.

The chain is built from TRBV5-5 and TRBJ2-6; 7 bases are a match to TRBD2. The CDR3 is 15 amino acids. Germline V gene lookup returns CDR1 SGHKS and CDR2 YYEKEE (reference sequence). J was trimmed by 1 base and V by 6 bases; bases with no gene match: 4. The CDR3: CASTRGGSGANVLTF. The DNA for the CDR3 is TGTGCCAGCACCCGGGGAGGGTCTGGGGCCAACGTCCTGACTTTC.

The chain combines TRBV11-2 with TRBJ1-1, with TRBD1 identical over 7 bases. Germline V gene data show CDR1 as SGHAT and CDR2 as FQNNGV. The CDR3 is 15 amino acids. V shed 7 bases, J shed 1 base, and the junction held 9 bases outside the gene matches. CDR3 nucleotide sequence: TGTGCCAGCACCTTGACTGGGACAGCGAACACTGAAGCTTTCTTT. Translating it yields CASTLTGTANTEAFF.

The V gene is TRBV25-1, the J gene TRBJ1-6, with a tentative D call TRBD1 (5 bases). The V end was cut by 7 bases, the J end by 3 bases, with 10 bases between. Germline CDR1 and CDR2: MGHDK and SYGVNS. CDR3 length equals 14 residues. The CDR3 reads CASNPTGYNSPLHF. The DNA for the CDR3 is TGTGCCAGCAATCCAACAGGCTATAATTCACCCCTCCACTTT.

This clone showed up just a few times. The CDR3 here is CASSPYSGNEDTQYF. The CDR3 DNA reads TGTGCCAGTAGTCCATATAGCGGGAATGAAGATACGCAGTATTTT. The V call is TRBV19, the J call TRBJ2-3; 8 bases match TRBD2. From germline, CDR1 is LNHDA and CDR2 SQIVND (reference sequence). The CDR3 is made up of 15 amino acids. The trim removed 5 bases at V and 5 bases at J, leaving 9 bases unmatched.

This sequence joins TRBV5-1 and TRBJ1-5, with D possibly being TRBD1 (5 bases). This CDR3 is built from 15 residues. Germline lookup yields CDR1 SGHRS and CDR2 YFSETQ. V was cut by 0 bases and J by 2 bases, with 9 bases left in between. DNA for the CDR3: TGCGCCAGCAGCTTGGAGGGGTTGGGCAATCAGCCCCAGCATTTT. Protein: CASSLEGLGNQPQHF.

The CDR3 sequence: CASSLEGFNEKLFF. In nucleotides, the CDR3 is TGTGCCAGCAGCTTAGAGGGGTTTAATGAAAAACTGTTTTTT. The chain joins TRBV13 to TRBJ1-4, with D possibly being TRBD1 (5 bases). CDR3 length: 14 residues. V lost 1 base, J lost 4 bases, and 7 bases lay in between. Germline CDR1 and CDR2: PRHDT and FYEKMQ (reference sequence).

The chain uses TRBV18 and TRBJ1-3; D is unclear. The CDR3 spans 16 residues. Trimming left V 2 bases short and J 2 bases short, with 13 bases between. Per the germline V gene, CDR1 is KGHSH and CDR2 is LQKENI. The CDR3 sequence: CASSPFTDHTGNTIYF. For the CDR3, the DNA is TGTGCCAGCTCACCATTTACAGACCACACTGGAAACACCATATATTTT. The full variable domain, its missing parts supplied by reference TRBV18 and TRBJ1-3, is NAGVMQNPRHLVRRRGQEARLRCSPMKGHSHVYWYRQLPEEGLKFMVYLQKENIIDESGMPKERFSAEFPKEGPSILRIQQVVRGDSAAYFCASSPFTDHTGNTIYFGEGSWLTVV.

The chain couples TRBV4-1 to TRBJ2-1; 9 nucleotides agree with TRBD2. The CDR3 runs 15 residues. Trimming cost V 1 base and J 8 bases; bases outside gene matches: 6. Germline CDR1 and CDR2: MGHRA and YSYEKL. The CDR3 DNA sequence: TGCGCCAGCAGCCAAGGGGCGGGAGGGAGCGATGAGCAGTTCTTC. Protein product: CASSQGAGGSDEQFF.